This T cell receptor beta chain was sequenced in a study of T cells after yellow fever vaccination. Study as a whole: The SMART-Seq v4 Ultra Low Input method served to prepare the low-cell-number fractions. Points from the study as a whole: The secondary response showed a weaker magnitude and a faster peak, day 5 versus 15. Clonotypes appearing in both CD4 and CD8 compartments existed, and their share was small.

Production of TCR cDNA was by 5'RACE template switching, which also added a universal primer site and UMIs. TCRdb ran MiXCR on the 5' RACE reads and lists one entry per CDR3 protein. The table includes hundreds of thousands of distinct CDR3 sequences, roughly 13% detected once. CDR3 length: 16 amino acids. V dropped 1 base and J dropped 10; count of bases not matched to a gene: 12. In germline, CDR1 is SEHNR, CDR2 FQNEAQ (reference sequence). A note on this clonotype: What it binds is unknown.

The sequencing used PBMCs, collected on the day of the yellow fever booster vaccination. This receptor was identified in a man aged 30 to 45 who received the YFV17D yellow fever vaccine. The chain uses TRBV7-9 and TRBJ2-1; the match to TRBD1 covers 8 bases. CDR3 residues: CASSLDPRGLELEQFF. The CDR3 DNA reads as TGTGCCAGCAGCTTAGATCCCAGGGGGCTAGAGTTAGAGCAGTTCTTC. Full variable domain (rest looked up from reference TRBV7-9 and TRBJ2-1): DTGVSQNPRHKITKRGQNVTFRCDPISEHNRLYWYRQTLGQGPEFLTYFQNEAQLEKSRLLSDRFSAERPKGSFSTLEIQRTEQGDSAMYLCASSLDPRGLELEQFFGPGTRLTVL.